A single sample gave rise to the 26 T cell receptor beta chains below, sequenced in a study of blood T cell repertoires in COVID-19. Assay: immunoSEQ multiplex PCR; the TCRdb copy retains only in-frame clones and omits some. The sample records some 360,000 clones, about nine tenths being singletons. The sequencing sample was made of peripheral blood. These receptors were taken from a woman aged 55-70 years with COVID-19, enrolled during active disease.

V usage is TRBV5-1 and J usage is TRBJ1-1; weak D call: TRBD1 (5 bases). The CDR3 consists of 14 residues. The germline CDR1 and CDR2 sequences are SGHRS and YFSETQ. V was pared by 0 bases and J by 4 bases, with 10 bases between. CDR3 sequence: CASSLATGGTEAFF. The CDR3 DNA follows: TGCGCCAGCAGCTTGGCGACCGGGGGCACTGAAGCTTTCTTT.

The chain combines TRBV21-1 with TRBJ1-5. TRBV21-1 is listed as a pseudogene. This CDR3 is 13 amino acids long. As DNA, the CDR3 is TGTGCCAGCCTAAGGTATGAGGTACAGCCCCAGCATTTT. Translation gives CASLRYEVQPQHF.

The chain joins TRBV11-2 to TRBJ1-1; D is uncertain. CDR1 and CDR2 (germline): SGHAT, FQNNGV. Trimming left V 3 bases short and J 4 bases short, with 24 bases between. This CDR3 is 18 amino acids long. CDR3 nucleotide sequence: TGTGCCAGCAGCTTTTTTCTCCCGGCGGGGAGCGAGGGCACTGAAGCTTTCTTT. As protein: CASSFFLPAGSEGTEAFF.

The V and J genes are TRBV6-5 and TRBJ2-7, with TRBD1 identical over 9 bases. Germline assignment: CDR1 MNHEY and CDR2 SVGAGI. The CDR3 is 15 residues long. V dropped 5 bases and J dropped 2; count of bases not matched to a gene: 7. The CDR3 sequence is CASSLTGQGTYEQYF. The CDR3 region has the DNA TGTGCCAGCAGTCTCACGGGACAGGGAACCTACGAGCAGTACTTC.

The rearrangement links TRBV6-5 to TRBJ1-6; no clear D. V lost 7 bases and J 7 bases, leaving 17 bases between the germline ends. Germline CDR1 and CDR2: MNHEY and SVGAGI. There are 15 residues in the CDR3. The CDR3 loop is CASTPHSPGNSPLHF. The CDR3 DNA reads as TGTGCCAGCACTCCACATTCTCCAGGAAATTCACCCCTCCACTTT.

The chain has TRBV2 and TRBJ2-2; D call uncertain. Trimming took 4 bases from V and 6 from J, leaving 12 bases between them. This CDR3 region has 14 residues. CDR1 is SNHLY, CDR2 FYNNEI, per germline. The CDR3 loop reads CASSGQRIAGELFF. The CDR3 DNA is TGTGCCAGCAGTGGACAAAGGATCGCCGGGGAGCTGTTTTTT.

This sequence joins TRBV10-3 and TRBJ2-2; no reliable D call. The CDR3 loop spans 12 amino acids. Between the trimmed V and J ends, which lost 10 bases and 1 base, there was a span of 7 bases. Germline CDR1 ENHRY, CDR2 SYGVKD. CDR3 in DNA: TGTGCCACCCGACAGAACACCGGGGAGCTGTTTTTT. Its protein is CATRQNTGELFF.

V and J are TRBV6-2 or TRBV6-3 and TRBJ2-7, with D tentatively TRBD2 (5 bases). CDR1 MNHEY and CDR2 SVGEGT come from the germline V gene. There are 14 residues in the CDR3. Trimming removed 5 bases from V and 6 bases from J, with 17 bases in between. DNA of the CDR3: TGTGCCAGCAGTCACGGGGTGCAATCTGGCGAGCAGTACTTC. Encoded protein: CASSHGVQSGEQYF.

Comments on this clone: At one of its ends the junction is not consistent with the germline gene, which may arise from a read error. The chain combines TRBV6-5 with TRBJ1-1; a possible D gene is TRBD1 (5 bases). Germline-derived CDR1 and CDR2 are MNHEY and SVGAGI. This CDR3 has 16 residues. CDR3 in amino acids: CASSNSAGTGGTEAFF. CDR3 bases: TGTGCCAGCAGTAACTCTGCCGGGACGGGGGGTACTGAAGCTTTCTTT.

The chain combines TRBV7-9 with TRBJ1-2, with 7 bases lining up with TRBD1. Germline V gene lookup returns CDR1 SEHNR and CDR2 FQNEAQ (reference sequence). V was clipped by 3 bases and J by 2 bases; unmatched bases: 6. The length of the CDR3 is 15 residues. Written as DNA, the CDR3 is TGTGCCAGCAGCTTCACCGGGACAGTAAACTATGGCTACACCTTC. Translating it yields CASSFTGTVNYGYTF.

This chain links TRBV14 with TRBJ1-2; a possible D gene is TRBD1 (5 bases). The ends were cut back, 1 base at V and 8 bases at J, with 11 bases in the middle. The CDR3 has 13 residues. Germline CDR1 reads SGHDN; CDR2 reads FVKESK. The CDR3, as DNA: TGTGCCAGCAGCCAAGGAGGGACTGGGGGCTACACCTTC. It yields the protein CASSQGGTGGYTF.

This clone has a handful of counts. The chain combines TRBV12-3 or TRBV12-4 with TRBJ2-7, with D uncertain. Trimming removed 3 bases at V and 3 bases at J, with 3 bases between. This CDR3 contains 11 residues. The CDR3 sequence is CASSFHYEQYF. The CDR3 DNA reads as TGTGCCAGCAGTTTCCACTACGAGCAGTACTTC.

V gene TRBV15 combines with J gene TRBJ1-4, with TRBD1 as a possible D gene (6 bases). CDR1 is LNHNV and CDR2 is YYDKDF in the germline V gene (reference sequence). The ends were cut back, 8 bases at V and 4 bases at J, with 17 bases in the middle. The CDR3 is made up of 15 amino acids. This chain's CDR3 is CATQGPTGNNEKLFF. The CDR3, as DNA: TGTGCCACCCAGGGGCCCACCGGAAATAATGAAAAACTGTTTTTT.

This chain connects TRBV15 to TRBJ2-4; the D is unclear. Trimming cost V 4 bases and J 6 bases, with 10 bases left between them. Germline V gives CDR1 LNHNV, CDR2 YYDKDF (reference sequence). The CDR3 runs to 13 residues. The CDR3 is CATSTTPGNIQYF. For the CDR3, the DNA is TGTGCCACCAGCACAACCCCGGGAAACATTCAGTACTTC. Full variable domain (missing parts from reference TRBV15 and TRBJ2-4): DAMVIQNPRYQVTQFGKPVTLSCSQTLNHNVMYWYQQKSSQAPKLLFHYYDKDFNNEADTPDNFQSRRPNTSFCFLDIRSPGLGDTAMYLCATSTTPGNIQYFGAGTRLSVL.

This chain connects TRBV25-1 to TRBJ1-2; the D gene is possibly TRBD1 (6 bases). V shed 6 bases and J shed 5 bases, with 19 bases lying between them. The germline V gene encodes CDR1 MGHDK and CDR2 SYGVNS. The CDR3 contains 15 residues. The CDR3 DNA sequence: TGTGCCAGCAGCATGCAGGGGAACTCCATATATGGCTACACCTTC. Protein sequence: CASSMQGNSIYGYTF.

The chain combines TRBV19 with TRBJ2-1; 10 positions agree with TRBD2. The CDR3 length is 16 residues. V lost 6 bases to trimming and J lost 8 bases; unmatched junction nucleotides: 13. Germline lookup yields CDR1 LNHDA and CDR2 SQIVND (reference sequence). The CDR3 protein is CASRSRRAGGFDEQFF. The DNA for the CDR3 is TGTGCCAGTAGGAGCCGGCGAGCGGGGGGGTTTGATGAGCAGTTCTTC.

The V gene is TRBV5-6, the J gene TRBJ1-3; D gene unclear. Per germline, CDR1 SGHDT and CDR2 YYEEEE. CDR3 length: 15 amino acids. Trimming removed 4 bases from V and 3 bases from J, with 14 bases in between. The CDR3 sequence: CASSTQTAGGNTIYF. In DNA, the CDR3 is TGTGCCAGCAGCACTCAGACTGCGGGTGGAAACACCATATATTTT. The complete variable domain, with remaining parts taken from reference TRBV5-6 and TRBJ1-3, reads DAGVTQSPTHLIKTRGQQVTLRCSPKSGHDTVSWYQQALGQGPQFIFQYYEEEERQRGNFPDRFSGHQFPNYSSELNVNALLLGDSALYLCASSTQTAGGNTIYFGEGSWLTVV.

V gene TRBV3-1 (or the pseudogene TRBV3-2) combines with J gene TRBJ2-7; the D gene is possibly TRBD2 (6 bases). The length of the CDR3 is 14 residues. Between the trimmed V and J ends, which lost 2 bases and 5 bases, there was a span of 13 bases. The germline CDR1 and CDR2 sequences are LGHDT and YNNKEL (reference sequence). CDR3 DNA: TGTGCCAGCAGCCAACGCGGAGGGAGCCACGAGCAGTACTTC. Amino acids: CASSQRGGSHEQYF.

This clone has just a few counts. This rearrangement joins TRBV28 to TRBJ2-1, with 10 bases identical to TRBD1. This CDR3 is built from 14 residues. The germline gives CDR1 MDHEN, CDR2 SYDVKM. After removal of 3 bases from V and 8 bases from J, the junction contained 4 bases not matched to a gene. The CDR3 nucleotides read TGTGCCAGCAGTTTGTGGGACAGGGGCCATGAGCAGTTCTTC. Protein product: CASSLWDRGHEQFF.

The chain combines TRBV6-5 with TRBJ2-7; 7 positions agree with TRBD1. Germline values: CDR1 MNHEY, CDR2 SVGAGI. Trimming removed 5 bases from V and 3 bases from J; junction bases left unmatched: 10. The CDR3 is 15 residues long. The CDR3 here is CASSPPTGKLYEQYF. The CDR3 DNA follows: TGTGCCAGCAGTCCTCCGACAGGGAAACTCTACGAGCAGTACTTC.

The genes are TRBV5-1 and TRBJ2-5; D is uncertain. Germline CDR1 reads SGHRS; CDR2 reads YFSETQ. The ends were cut back, 4 bases at V and 1 base at J, with 11 bases in the middle. The CDR3 totals 14 residues. The CDR3 loop reads CASSLTVSQETQYF. As DNA, the CDR3 is TGCGCCAGCAGCCTAACAGTAAGCCAAGAGACCCAGTACTTC.

This clone appeared once. V and J are TRBV7-9 and TRBJ1-4; the match to TRBD1 covers 8 bases. V lost 5 bases and J lost 7; bases outside the gene matches: 6. Germline-derived CDR1 and CDR2 are SEHNR and FQNEAQ (reference sequence). This CDR3 region has 14 residues. CDR3 loop: CASSPRTGSEKLFF. The CDR3 bases are TGTGCCAGCAGCCCTCGGACAGGGAGTGAAAAACTGTTTTTT. Full variable domain (missing parts from reference TRBV7-9 and TRBJ1-4): DTGVSQNPRHKITKRGQNVTFRCDPISEHNRLYWYRQTLGQGPEFLTYFQNEAQLEKSRLLSDRFSAERPKGSFSTLEIQRTEQGDSAMYLCASSPRTGSEKLFFGSGTQLSVL.

This chain joins TRBV6-5 and TRBJ1-2; D perhaps matches TRBD1 (5 bases). CDR1 is MNHEY and CDR2 is SVGAGI in the germline V gene. The CDR3 loop spans 12 amino acids. V lost 8 bases and J lost 6, with 13 bases in between. The CDR3 protein is CASSPPRDGYTF. The CDR3 DNA follows: TGTGCCAGCTCCCCTCCCAGGGATGGCTACACCTTC.

This chain uses TRBV6-2 or TRBV6-3 with TRBJ1-6, with 7 bases identical to TRBD1. Germline-derived CDR1 and CDR2 are MNHEY and SVGEGT. This CDR3 is built from 18 residues. J gave up 0 bases and V 0 bases, and 5 bases lay outside the gene matches. The CDR3 sequence is CASSYSRGQSSYNSPLHF. CDR3 DNA sequence: TGTGCCAGCAGTTACTCACGGGGACAGAGCTCCTATAATTCACCCCTCCACTTT.

This chain links TRBV28 with TRBJ2-3, with 7 bases that match TRBD1. This CDR3 has 15 residues. Per germline, CDR1 MDHEN and CDR2 SYDVKM. V gave up 2 bases and J gave up 1 base; unmatched junction bases: 3. CDR3 coding DNA: TGTGCCAGCAGTTTAGGGGACAGACGCACAGATACGCAGTATTTT. This sequence encodes CASSLGDRRTDTQYF.

The chain has TRBV5-1 and TRBJ1-1; the D gene is possibly TRBD1 (6 bases). The V and J ends lost 4 bases and 1 base respectively, with 8 bases between them. CDR3 size: 13 residues. CDR1 SGHRS and CDR2 YFSETQ come from the germline V gene. The CDR3 reads CASSRQANTEAFF. CDR3 coding DNA: TGCGCCAGCAGCCGACAGGCGAACACTGAAGCTTTCTTT.